The entry that follows covers one TCR beta chain sequence. The sample is drawn from a study of technical replicates of blood from several donors. The protocol was immunoSEQ multiplex PCR, while the TCRdb copy is restricted to in-frame clones and leaves out a portion. This sample has 75,000 to 95,000 clones, with 80% to 95% found just once. The J segment lost 4 bases and the V segment lost 9 bases, leaving 2 bases of the junction unmatched. Looked up from germline, CDR1 is SGHRS and CDR2 is YFSETQ. The CDR3 extends over 13 amino acids. This chain links TRBV5-1 with TRBJ2-2, with TRBD1 identical over 11 bases. Sequencing input: T cells isolated from PBMCs. This TCR derives from a human donor in good health. CDR3 amino acids: CATGQGGTGELFF. DNA of the CDR3: TGCGCCACGGGACAGGGGGGCACCGGGGAGCTGTTTTTT.